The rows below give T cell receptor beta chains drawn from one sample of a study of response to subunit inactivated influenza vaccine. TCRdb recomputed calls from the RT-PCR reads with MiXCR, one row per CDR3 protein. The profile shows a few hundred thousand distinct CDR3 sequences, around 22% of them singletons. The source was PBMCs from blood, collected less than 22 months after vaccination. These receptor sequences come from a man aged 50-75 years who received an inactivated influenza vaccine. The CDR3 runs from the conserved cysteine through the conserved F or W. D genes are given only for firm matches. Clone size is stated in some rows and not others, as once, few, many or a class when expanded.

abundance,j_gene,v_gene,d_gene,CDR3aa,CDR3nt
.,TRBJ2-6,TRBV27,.,CASSALTRVGANVLTF,TGTGCCAGCAGTGCTCTGACGCGGGTAGGGGCCAACGTCCTGACTTTC
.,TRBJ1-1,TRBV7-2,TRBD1,CASSVTDRGEAFF,TGTGCCAGCAGCGTTACCGACAGGGGAGAAGCTTTCTTT
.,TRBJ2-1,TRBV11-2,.,CASSLESGQHNEQFF,TGTGCCAGCAGCTTAGAGTCAGGACAGCACAATGAGCAGTTCTTC
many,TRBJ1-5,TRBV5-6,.,CASSPGINQPQHF,TGTGCCAGCAGTCCGGGGATCAATCAGCCCCAGCATTTT
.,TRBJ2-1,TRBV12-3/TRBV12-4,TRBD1,CAIRTGGNEQFF,TGTGCCATAAGGACAGGGGGTAATGAGCAGTTCTTC
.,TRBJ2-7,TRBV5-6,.,CASSLRSRESNEQYF,TGTGCCAGCAGCCTCCGGAGCAGGGAAAGCAACGAGCAGTACTTC
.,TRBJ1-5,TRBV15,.,CATSRDHQPQHF,TGTGCCACCAGCAGAGACCATCAGCCCCAGCATTTT
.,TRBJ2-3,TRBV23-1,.,CASSQRRGSTDTQYF,TGCGCCAGCAGTCAACGAAGGGGTAGCACAGATACGCAGTATTTT
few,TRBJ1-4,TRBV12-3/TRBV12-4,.,CASSQIGQFNEKLFF,TGTGCCAGCAGTCAAATTGGACAGTTTAATGAAAAACTGTTTTTT
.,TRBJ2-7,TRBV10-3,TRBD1,CAISEPRDREFVGYEQYF,TGTGCCATCAGTGAGCCCCGGGACAGGGAGTTTGTGGGCTACGAGCAGTACTTC
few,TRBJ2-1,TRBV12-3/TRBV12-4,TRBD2,CASSLVGLAGDEQFF,TGTGCCAGCAGTTTAGTAGGACTAGCGGGAGATGAGCAGTTCTTC
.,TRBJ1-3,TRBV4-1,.,CASSREGGSGNTIYF,TGCGCCAGCAGCCGAGAGGGTGGGTCTGGAAACACCATATATTTT
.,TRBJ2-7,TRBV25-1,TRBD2,CASIGGGGQYF,TGTGCCAGCATAGGTGGGGGGGGGCAGTACTTC
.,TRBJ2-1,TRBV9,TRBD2,CASTGGVDNEQFF,TGTGCCAGCACTGGGGGGGTCGACAATGAGCAGTTCTTC
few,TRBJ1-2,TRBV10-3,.,CAISIDLNYGYTF,TGTGCCATCAGCATAGACCTCAACTATGGCTACACCTTC
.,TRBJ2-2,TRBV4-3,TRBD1,CASSQRLPGTANTGELFF,TGCGCCAGCAGCCAAAGGCTCCCCGGGACAGCGAACACCGGGGAGCTGTTTTTT
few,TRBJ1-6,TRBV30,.,CAWGSLNSPLHF,TGTGCCTGGGGCAGCCTTAATTCACCCCTCCACTTT